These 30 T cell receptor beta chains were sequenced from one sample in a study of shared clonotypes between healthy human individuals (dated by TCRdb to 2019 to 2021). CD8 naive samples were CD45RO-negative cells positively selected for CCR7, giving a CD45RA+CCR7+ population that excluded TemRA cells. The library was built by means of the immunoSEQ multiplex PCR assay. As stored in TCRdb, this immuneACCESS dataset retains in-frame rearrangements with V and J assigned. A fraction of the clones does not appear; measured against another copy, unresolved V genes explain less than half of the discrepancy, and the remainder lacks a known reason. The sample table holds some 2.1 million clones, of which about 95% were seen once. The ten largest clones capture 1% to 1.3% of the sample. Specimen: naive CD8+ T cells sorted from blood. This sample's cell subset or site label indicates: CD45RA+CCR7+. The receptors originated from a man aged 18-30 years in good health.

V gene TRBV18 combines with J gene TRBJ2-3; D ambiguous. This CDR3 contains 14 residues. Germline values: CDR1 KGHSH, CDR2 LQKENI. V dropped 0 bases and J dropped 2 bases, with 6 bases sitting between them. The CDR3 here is CASSPPWDTDTQYF. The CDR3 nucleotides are TGTGCCAGCTCACCACCCTGGGACACAGATACGCAGTATTTT.

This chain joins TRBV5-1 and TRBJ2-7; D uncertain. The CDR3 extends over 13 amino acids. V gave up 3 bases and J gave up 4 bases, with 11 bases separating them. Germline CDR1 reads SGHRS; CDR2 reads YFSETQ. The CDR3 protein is CASSSTYFYEQYF. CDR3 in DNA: TGCGCCAGCAGCTCGACTTACTTTTACGAGCAGTACTTC.

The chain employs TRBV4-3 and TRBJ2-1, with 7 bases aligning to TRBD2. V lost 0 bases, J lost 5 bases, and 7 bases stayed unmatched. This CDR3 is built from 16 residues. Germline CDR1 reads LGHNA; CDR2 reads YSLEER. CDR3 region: CASSQEGEGEDNEQFF. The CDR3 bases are TGCGCCAGCAGCCAAGAGGGGGAGGGAGAGGACAATGAGCAGTTCTTC.

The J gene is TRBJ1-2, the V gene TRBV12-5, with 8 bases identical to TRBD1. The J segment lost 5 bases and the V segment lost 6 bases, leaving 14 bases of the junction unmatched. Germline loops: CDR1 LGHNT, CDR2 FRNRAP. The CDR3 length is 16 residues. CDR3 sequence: CASGETGAVAVYGYTF. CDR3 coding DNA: TGTGCTAGTGGCGAGACAGGGGCGGTTGCAGTATATGGCTACACCTTC.

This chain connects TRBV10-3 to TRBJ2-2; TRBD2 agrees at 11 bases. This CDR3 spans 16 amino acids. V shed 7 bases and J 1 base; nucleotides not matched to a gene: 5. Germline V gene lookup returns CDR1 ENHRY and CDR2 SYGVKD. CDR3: CAINGGLAENTGELFF. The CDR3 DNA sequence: TGTGCCATCAACGGGGGACTAGCGGAGAACACCGGGGAGCTGTTTTTT.

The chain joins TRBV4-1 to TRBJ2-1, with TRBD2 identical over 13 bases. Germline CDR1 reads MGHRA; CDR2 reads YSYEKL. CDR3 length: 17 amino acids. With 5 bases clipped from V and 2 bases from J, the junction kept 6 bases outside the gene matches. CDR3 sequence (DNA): TGCGCCAGCAGCACCCGGACTAGCGGGGGAGCCTACAATGAGCAGTTCTTC. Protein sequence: CASSTRTSGGAYNEQFF.

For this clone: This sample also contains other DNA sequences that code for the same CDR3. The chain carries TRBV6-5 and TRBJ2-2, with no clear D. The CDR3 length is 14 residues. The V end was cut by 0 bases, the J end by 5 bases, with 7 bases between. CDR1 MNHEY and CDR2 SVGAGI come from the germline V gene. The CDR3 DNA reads TGTGCCAGCAGTTACTCTGAAGGAACCGGGGAGCTGTTTTTT. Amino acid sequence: CASSYSEGTGELFF.

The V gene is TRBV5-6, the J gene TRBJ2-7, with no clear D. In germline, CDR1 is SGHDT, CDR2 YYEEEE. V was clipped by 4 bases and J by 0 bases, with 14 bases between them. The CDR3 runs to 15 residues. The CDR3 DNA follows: TGTGCCAGCAGCCCAGTAGCAGGCTCCTCCTACGAGCAGTACTTC. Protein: CASSPVAGSSYEQYF.

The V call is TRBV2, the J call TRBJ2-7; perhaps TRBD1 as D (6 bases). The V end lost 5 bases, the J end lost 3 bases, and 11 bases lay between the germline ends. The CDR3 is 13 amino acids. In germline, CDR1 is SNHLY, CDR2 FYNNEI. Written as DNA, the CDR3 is TGTGCCAGCAGTACCGGACAGTACTACGAGCAGTACTTC. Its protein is CASSTGQYYEQYF.

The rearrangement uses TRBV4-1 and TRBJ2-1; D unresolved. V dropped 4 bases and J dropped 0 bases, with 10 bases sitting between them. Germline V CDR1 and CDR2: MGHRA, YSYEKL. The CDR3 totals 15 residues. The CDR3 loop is CASSLPLGSYNEQFF. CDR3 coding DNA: TGCGCCAGCAGCCTCCCCCTTGGCTCCTACAATGAGCAGTTCTTC.

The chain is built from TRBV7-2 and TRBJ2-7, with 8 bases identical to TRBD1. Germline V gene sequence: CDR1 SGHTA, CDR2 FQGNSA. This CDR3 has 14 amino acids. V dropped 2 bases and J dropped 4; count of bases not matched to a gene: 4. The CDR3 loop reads CASSLYRQGYEQYF. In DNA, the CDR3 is TGTGCCAGCAGCTTATACCGACAGGGGTACGAGCAGTACTTC. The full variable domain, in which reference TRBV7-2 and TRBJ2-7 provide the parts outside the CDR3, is GAGVSQSPSNKVTEKGKDVELRCDPISGHTALYWYRQSLGQGLEFLIYFQGNSAPDKSGLPSDRFSAERTGGSVSTLTIQRTQQEDSAVYLCASSLYRQGYEQYFGPGTRLTVT.

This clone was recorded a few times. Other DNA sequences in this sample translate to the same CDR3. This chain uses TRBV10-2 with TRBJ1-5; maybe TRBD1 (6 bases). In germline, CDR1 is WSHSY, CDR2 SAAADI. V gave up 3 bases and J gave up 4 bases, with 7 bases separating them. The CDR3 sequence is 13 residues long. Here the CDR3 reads CASSETGNQPQHF. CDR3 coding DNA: TGCGCCAGCAGTGAAACAGGGAATCAGCCCCAGCATTTT.

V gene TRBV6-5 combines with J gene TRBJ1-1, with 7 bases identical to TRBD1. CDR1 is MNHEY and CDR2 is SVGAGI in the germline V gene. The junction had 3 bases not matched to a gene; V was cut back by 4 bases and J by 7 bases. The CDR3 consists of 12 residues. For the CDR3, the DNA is TGTGCCAGCAGTTGGAGGGGGCTTGAAGCTTTCTTT. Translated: CASSWRGLEAFF.

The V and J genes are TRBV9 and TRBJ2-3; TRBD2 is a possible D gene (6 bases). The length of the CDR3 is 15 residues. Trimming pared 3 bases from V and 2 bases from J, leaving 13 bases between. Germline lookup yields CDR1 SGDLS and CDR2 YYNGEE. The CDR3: CASSARGLYTDTQYF. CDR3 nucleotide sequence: TGTGCCAGCAGCGCAAGGGGACTTTACACAGATACGCAGTATTTT.

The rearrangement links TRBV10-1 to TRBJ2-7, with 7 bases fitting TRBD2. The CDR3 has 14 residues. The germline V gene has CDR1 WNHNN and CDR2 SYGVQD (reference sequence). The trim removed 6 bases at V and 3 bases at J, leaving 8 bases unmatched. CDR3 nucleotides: TGCGCCAGCAGCGCCCTAGCGGAGAGCTACGAGCAGTACTTC. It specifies CASSALAESYEQYF.

In DNA, the CDR3 is TGTGCCAGCAGCCTGGAGGGGGGCTTAGAGACCCAGTACTTC. Translation: CASSLEGGLETQYF. The V gene is TRBV5-5, the J gene TRBJ2-5; either TRBD1 or TRBD2 may fit D (6 bases each). Looked up from germline, CDR1 is SGHKS and CDR2 is YYEKEE (reference sequence). CDR3 length: 14 residues. Trimming removed 4 bases from V and 4 bases from J, with 14 bases in between.

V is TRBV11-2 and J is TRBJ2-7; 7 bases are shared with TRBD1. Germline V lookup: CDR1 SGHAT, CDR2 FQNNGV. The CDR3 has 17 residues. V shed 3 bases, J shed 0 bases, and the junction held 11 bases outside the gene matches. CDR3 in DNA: TGTGCCAGCAGCTTGGCACCGGGACAGCTGTTCTCCTACGAGCAGTACTTC. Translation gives CASSLAPGQLFSYEQYF.

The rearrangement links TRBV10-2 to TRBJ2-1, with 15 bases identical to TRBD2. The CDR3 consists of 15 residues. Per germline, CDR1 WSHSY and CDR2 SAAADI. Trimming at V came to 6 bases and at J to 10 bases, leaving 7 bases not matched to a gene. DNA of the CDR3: TGCGCCAGCAGGGGACTAGCGGGAGGATTGTCCGAGCAGTTCTTC. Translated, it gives CASRGLAGGLSEQFF.

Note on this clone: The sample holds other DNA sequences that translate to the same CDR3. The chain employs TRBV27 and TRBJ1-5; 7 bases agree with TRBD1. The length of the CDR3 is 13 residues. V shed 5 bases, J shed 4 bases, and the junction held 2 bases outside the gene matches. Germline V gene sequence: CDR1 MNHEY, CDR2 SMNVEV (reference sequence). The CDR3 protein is CASSQGGNQPQHF. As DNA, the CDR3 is TGTGCCAGCAGTCAGGGGGGAAATCAGCCCCAGCATTTT.

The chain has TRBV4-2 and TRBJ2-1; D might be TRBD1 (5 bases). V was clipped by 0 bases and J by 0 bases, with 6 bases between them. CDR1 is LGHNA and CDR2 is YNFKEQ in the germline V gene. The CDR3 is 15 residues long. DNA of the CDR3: TGTGCCAGCAGCCAAGATCAGGGCTCCTACAATGAGCAGTTCTTC. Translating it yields CASSQDQGSYNEQFF.

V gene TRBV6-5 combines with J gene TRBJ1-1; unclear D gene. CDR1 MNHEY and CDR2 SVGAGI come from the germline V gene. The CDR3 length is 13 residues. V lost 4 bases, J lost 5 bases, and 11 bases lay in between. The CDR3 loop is CASSSWGVTEAFF. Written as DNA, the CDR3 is TGTGCCAGCAGTTCGTGGGGAGTTACTGAAGCTTTCTTT.

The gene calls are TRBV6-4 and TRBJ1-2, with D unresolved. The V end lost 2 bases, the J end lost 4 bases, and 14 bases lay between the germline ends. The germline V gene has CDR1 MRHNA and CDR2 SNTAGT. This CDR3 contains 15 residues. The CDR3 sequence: CASSDRPRSGYGYTF. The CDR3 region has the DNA TGTGCCAGCAGTGACCGGCCTCGCTCGGGCTATGGCTACACCTTC.

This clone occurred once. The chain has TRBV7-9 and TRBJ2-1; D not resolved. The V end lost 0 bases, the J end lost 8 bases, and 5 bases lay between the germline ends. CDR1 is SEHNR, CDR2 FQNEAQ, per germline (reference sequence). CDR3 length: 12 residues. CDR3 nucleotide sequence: TGTGCCAGCAGCTTAGCAGGGCATGAGCAGTTCTTC. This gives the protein CASSLAGHEQFF.

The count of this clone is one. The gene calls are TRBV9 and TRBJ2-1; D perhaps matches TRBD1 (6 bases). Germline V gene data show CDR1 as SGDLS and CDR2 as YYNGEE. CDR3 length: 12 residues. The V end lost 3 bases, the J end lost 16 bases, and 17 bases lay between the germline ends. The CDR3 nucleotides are TGTGCCAGCAGCGCAGGGGTCCTAGAGCCTTTCTTC. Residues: CASSAGVLEPFF.

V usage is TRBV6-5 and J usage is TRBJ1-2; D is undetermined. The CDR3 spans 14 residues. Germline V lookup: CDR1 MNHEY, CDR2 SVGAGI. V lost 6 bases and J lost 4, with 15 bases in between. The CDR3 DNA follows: TGTGCCAGCAGATTTCGAGCAGACGCCTATGGCTACACCTTC. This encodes CASRFRADAYGYTF.

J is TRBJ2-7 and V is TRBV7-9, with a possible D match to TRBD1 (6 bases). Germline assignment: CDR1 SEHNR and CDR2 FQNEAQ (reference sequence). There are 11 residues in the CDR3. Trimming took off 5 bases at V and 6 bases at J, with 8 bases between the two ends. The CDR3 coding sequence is TGTGCCAGCAGCCCAGGGGCCGAGCAGTACTTC. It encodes CASSPGAEQYF.

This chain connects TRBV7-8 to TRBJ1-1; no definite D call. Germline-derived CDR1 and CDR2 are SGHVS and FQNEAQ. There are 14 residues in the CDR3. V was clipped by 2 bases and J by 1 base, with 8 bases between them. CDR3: CASSLIEGNTEAFF. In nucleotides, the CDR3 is TGTGCCAGCAGCTTAATCGAGGGGAACACTGAAGCTTTCTTT.

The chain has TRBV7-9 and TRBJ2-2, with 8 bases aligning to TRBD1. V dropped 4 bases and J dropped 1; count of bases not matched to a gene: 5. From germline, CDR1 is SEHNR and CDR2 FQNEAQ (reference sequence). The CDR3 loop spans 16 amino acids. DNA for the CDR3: TGTGCCAGCAGCTCACCGGGACAGGTGAACACCGGGGAGCTGTTTTTT. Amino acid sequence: CASSSPGQVNTGELFF.

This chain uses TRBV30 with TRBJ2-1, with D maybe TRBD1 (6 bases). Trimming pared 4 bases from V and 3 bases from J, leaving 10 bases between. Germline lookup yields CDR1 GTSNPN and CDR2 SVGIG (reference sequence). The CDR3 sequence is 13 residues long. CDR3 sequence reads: CAWMADSYNEQFF. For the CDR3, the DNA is TGTGCCTGGATGGCGGACAGCTACAATGAGCAGTTCTTC.

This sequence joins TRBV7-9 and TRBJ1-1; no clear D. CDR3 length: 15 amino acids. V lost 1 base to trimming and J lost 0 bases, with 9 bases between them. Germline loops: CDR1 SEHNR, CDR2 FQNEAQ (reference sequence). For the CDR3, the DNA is TGTGCCAGCAGCTTAGGTGGAGCGATGAACACTGAAGCTTTCTTT. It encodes CASSLGGAMNTEAFF.